The 22 T cell receptor beta chains given below trace back to one sample, sequenced in a study of blood T cell repertoires in COVID-19 (dated by TCRdb to between 2020 and 2021). The protocol used for the library was the immunoSEQ multiplex PCR assay. TCRdb carries this immuneACCESS record with in-frame sequences only. Its versions omit some clonotypes, under half of them owing to an unresolved V gene in the studies checked, with the rest unexplained. Across this sample there are roughly 200,000 clones, with about nine tenths seen only once. The ten biggest clones cover 3.5% to 5% of the sample. What was sequenced was peripheral blood. These receptor sequences come from a woman in her twenties or thirties with acute or convalescent COVID-19.

The V gene is TRBV27, the J gene TRBJ2-5, with 9 positions matching TRBD1. The CDR3 loop spans 15 amino acids. Trimming removed 5 bases from V and 5 bases from J; junction bases left unmatched: 9. CDR1 is MNHEY and CDR2 is SMNVEV in the germline V gene (reference sequence). CDR3 residues: CASSTTGGVGETQYF. The CDR3 coding sequence is TGTGCCAGCAGTACAACAGGGGGCGTAGGGGAGACCCAGTACTTC.

V is TRBV27 and J is TRBJ2-1; 9 bases match TRBD2. With V trimmed by 4 bases and J by 4 bases, 14 bases remained unmatched. The germline V gene encodes CDR1 MNHEY and CDR2 SMNVEV (reference sequence). The CDR3 is made up of 18 amino acids. The DNA for the CDR3 is TGTGCCAGCAGTTCACCCATGGGTCTAGCGGGGACGTACAATGAGCAGTTCTTC. This codes for CASSSPMGLAGTYNEQFF.

CDR3 sequence: CASSLLRDRGTGELFF. Written as DNA, the CDR3 is TGTGCCAGCAGCTTACTTCGGGACAGGGGCACCGGGGAGCTGTTTTTT. V gene TRBV7-3 combines with J gene TRBJ2-2, with TRBD1 matching 10 bases. Germline lookup yields CDR1 SGHTA and CDR2 FQGTGA. This CDR3 comprises 16 residues. V shed 2 bases, J shed 4 bases, and the junction held 4 bases outside the gene matches.

This clone appeared a few times. The chain links TRBV6-4 to TRBJ1-4, with TRBD1 identical over 9 bases. Germline CDR1 and CDR2: MRHNA and SNTAGT. The CDR3 runs to 16 residues. With V trimmed by 6 bases and J by 0 bases, 5 bases remained unmatched. The CDR3 bases are TGTGCCAGCAGGCGGGACAGGGAGTCAACTAATGAAAAACTGTTTTTT. It codes for CASRRDRESTNEKLFF.

This chain connects TRBV5-1 to TRBJ2-1; 13 bases match TRBD2. J lost 9 bases, V lost 3 bases, and 9 bases had no gene match. The CDR3 runs to 16 residues. The germline gives CDR1 SGHRS, CDR2 YFSETQ. The CDR3, as DNA: TGCGCCAGCAGCTCACTAGCGGGAGGGCACGCGGGTGAGCAGTTCTTC. Its translation: CASSSLAGGHAGEQFF.

For this clone: The same CDR3 arises from other DNA sequences in this sample as well. The genes are TRBV28 and TRBJ1-5; D call uncertain. V was pared by 2 bases and J by 7 bases, with 6 bases between. The CDR3 contains 12 residues. Germline values: CDR1 MDHEN, CDR2 SYDVKM. The CDR3 region has the DNA TGTGCCAGCAGTTTAGGCGGGCAGCCCCAGCATTTT. Translating it yields CASSLGGQPQHF.

The chain couples TRBV5-1 to TRBJ2-3; no clear D gene. CDR3 length: 15 residues. Trimming took off 4 bases at V and 4 bases at J, with 16 bases between the two ends. Germline V gene lookup returns CDR1 SGHRS and CDR2 YFSETQ. CDR3 nucleotide sequence: TGCGCCAGCAGCCCCGACTTGACCCGGGCAGATACGCAGTATTTT. Its protein product is CASSPDLTRADTQYF.

The rearrangement uses TRBV3-1 (or the pseudogene TRBV3-2) and TRBJ1-6; 7 bases map to TRBD1. J lost 10 bases, V lost 0 bases, and 6 bases had no gene match. This CDR3 has 15 residues. Germline values: CDR1 LGHDT, CDR2 YNNKEL (reference sequence). The CDR3 nucleotides are TGTGCCAGCAGCCAAGACGACAGGGTGGACTCACCCCTCCACTTT. Encoded protein: CASSQDDRVDSPLHF.

This chain links TRBV6-1 with TRBJ1-4, with TRBD1 matching 7 bases. J was trimmed by 8 bases and V by 1 base; bases with no gene match: 13. The CDR3 covers 17 residues. Per the germline V gene, CDR1 is MNHNS and CDR2 is SASEGT. The CDR3 protein is CASSEDPLGGAREKLFF. The CDR3 DNA reads TGTGCCAGCAGTGAAGACCCTTTAGGGGGCGCCAGGGAAAAACTGTTTTTT.

V and J are TRBV29-1 and TRBJ2-1; TRBD1 might be the D (6 bases). This CDR3 is 16 amino acids long. Trimming shortened V by 3 bases and J by 2 bases, and 17 bases separated the two germline ends. Germline V gene data show CDR1 as SQVTM and CDR2 as ANQGSEA. In DNA form, the CDR3 reads TGCAGCGTTGAGGGCAAAACAGGGCTGGCCTACAATGAGCAGTTCTTC. Translating gives CSVEGKTGLAYNEQFF.

The V call is TRBV5-1, the J call TRBJ2-5, with a weak D call TRBD2 (6 bases). CDR1 and CDR2 from the germline V gene are SGHRS and YFSETQ. Trimming removed 4 bases at V and 2 bases at J, with 12 bases between. CDR3 length: 14 residues. In DNA form, the CDR3 reads TGCGCCAGCAGCCCGGGAGAGCTTCAAGAGACCCAGTACTTC. Translated, it gives CASSPGELQETQYF.

V gene TRBV20-1 combines with J gene TRBJ1-5; no definite D call. The germline gives CDR1 DFQATT, CDR2 SNEGSKA (reference sequence). The length of the CDR3 is 16 residues. Trimming pared 3 bases from V and 7 bases from J, leaving 22 bases between. In DNA, the CDR3 is TGCAGTGCTAGTAGACCCCCTGCGGGGTACTACCAGCCCCAGCATTTT. Amino acid sequence: CSASRPPAGYYQPQHF.

CDR3 sequence: CASSSRYEQYF. The CDR3 bases are TGTGCCAGCAGTTCCAGATACGAGCAGTACTTC. This chain joins TRBV12-3 or TRBV12-4 and TRBJ2-7; D is ambiguous. V was clipped by 4 bases and J by 4 bases, with 5 bases between them. The length of the CDR3 is 11 residues.

The rearrangement joins TRBV15 to TRBJ2-7, with 7 bases identical to TRBD1. V lost 4 bases, J lost 1 base, and 7 bases stayed unmatched. The CDR3 sequence is 15 residues long. Germline CDR1 and CDR2: LNHNV and YYDKDF (reference sequence). CDR3 protein: CATSTEGAFSYEQYF. The CDR3, as DNA: TGTGCCACCAGCACCGAGGGGGCTTTTTCCTACGAGCAGTACTTC.

This CDR3 reads CASSPHRGNTGELFF. CDR3 sequence (DNA): TGTGCCAGCAGTCCCCACAGGGGGAACACCGGGGAGCTGTTTTTT. The J gene is TRBJ2-2, the V gene TRBV11-2, with 7 positions matching TRBD1. The V gene's germline CDR1 is SGHAT and CDR2 FQNNGV. After removal of 6 bases from V and 1 base from J, the junction contained 5 bases not matched to a gene. The CDR3 sequence is 15 residues long.

In this sample, this clone turned up once. The V and J genes are TRBV9 and TRBJ2-1; a weak D match, TRBD2 (6 bases). Germline CDR1 and CDR2: SGDLS and YYNGEE. The CDR3 is 15 amino acids. The V and J ends lost 3 bases and 1 base respectively, with 11 bases between them. For the CDR3, the DNA is TGTGCCAGCAGCGCCGGGACTCGTTCCTACAATGAGCAGTTCTTC. This sequence encodes CASSAGTRSYNEQFF.

The rearrangement links TRBV11-3 to TRBJ2-7, with 9 bases identical to TRBD2. The CDR3 contains 14 residues. V lost 5 bases to trimming and J lost 2 bases; unmatched junction nucleotides: 4. Germline values: CDR1 SGHNT, CDR2 YENEEA. The chain's CDR3 is CASSGIAGAYEQYF. CDR3 DNA sequence: TGTGCCAGCAGCGGAATAGCGGGAGCCTACGAGCAGTACTTC.

J is TRBJ1-3 and V is TRBV15; D is unresolved. The CDR3 length is 14 residues. V gave up 5 bases and J gave up 1 base, with 9 bases separating them. Germline CDR1 and CDR2: LNHNV and YYDKDF (reference sequence). The chain's CDR3 is CATSLRGSGNTIYF. CDR3 sequence (DNA): TGTGCCACCAGCTTACGGGGTTCTGGAAACACCATATATTTT. Complete variable domain (other parts from reference TRBV15 and TRBJ1-3): DAMVIQNPRYQVTQFGKPVTLSCSQTLNHNVMYWYQQKSSQAPKLLFHYYDKDFNNEADTPDNFQSRRPNTSFCFLDIRSPGLGDTAMYLCATSLRGSGNTIYFGEGSWLTVV.

This clone was found once. This chain uses TRBV5-4 with TRBJ2-4, with D possibly TRBD1 on 6 matching bases. V shed 4 bases and J shed 7 bases, with 15 bases lying between them. This CDR3 region has 14 residues. CDR1 and CDR2 (germline): SGHNT, YYREEE (reference sequence). The CDR3 DNA sequence: TGTGCCAGCAGCCTAAAGGACAGTAGCAACATTCAGTACTTC. This codes for CASSLKDSSNIQYF.

The chain has TRBV5-6 and TRBJ2-5; D possibly corresponds to TRBD2 (5 bases). The CDR3 length is 15 residues. The germline CDR1 and CDR2 sequences are SGHDT and YYEEEE. Trimming shortened V by 3 bases and J by 4 bases, and 16 bases separated the two germline ends. CDR3 sequence: CASSSRHPEGETQYF. CDR3 DNA sequence: TGTGCCAGCAGCTCCCGACACCCAGAGGGAGAGACCCAGTACTTC.

The rearrangement uses TRBV10-3 and TRBJ1-2, with D unclear. Trimming cost V 2 bases and J 4 bases, with 11 bases left between them. The CDR3 is 14 amino acids. CDR1 and CDR2 (germline): ENHRY, SYGVKD. Here the CDR3 reads CAISEVQTVYGYTF. The CDR3 region has the DNA TGTGCCATCAGTGAGGTTCAAACGGTCTATGGCTACACCTTC.

The rearrangement joins TRBV5-1 to TRBJ2-5, with D perhaps TRBD2 (5 bases). The CDR3 covers 14 residues. Looked up from germline, CDR1 is SGHRS and CDR2 is YFSETQ. The ends were cut back, 0 bases at V and 2 bases at J, with 8 bases in the middle. The CDR3 here is CASSLVTRQETQYF. The CDR3 DNA sequence: TGCGCCAGCAGCTTGGTCACTAGGCAAGAGACCCAGTACTTC.